This record concerns one T cell receptor beta chain sequence. The record originates from a study of blood T cell repertoires in COVID-19. Whole-study context: COVID-19 samples collected from the United States, Italy and Spain covered acute and convalescent phases.

TCRdb keeps only in-frame clones here, not all; method: immunoSEQ multiplex PCR. This table has hundreds of thousands of clones, about 80% appearing once. This CDR3 has 15 residues. Looked up from germline, CDR1 is MNHEY and CDR2 is SMNVEV (reference sequence). V lost 1 base and J lost 0, with 7 bases in between. Sequencing was carried out using peripheral blood. The chain has TRBV27 and TRBJ1-3; D is ambiguous. This receptor was identified in an elderly man with acute or convalescent COVID-19. The CDR3 reads CASSLYPSSGNTIYF. The CDR3 nucleotides read TGTGCCAGCAGTTTATATCCGAGCTCTGGAAACACCATATATTTT.